By share, the clone carrying this T cell receptor (beta chain) counts as medium-sized. The record originates from a study of T cell clones after liver transplantation. The CDR3 consists of 15 residues. Germline V lookup: CDR1 MGHRA, CDR2 YSYEKL. With V trimmed by 4 bases and J by 1 base, 5 bases remained unmatched. This table comes from immunoSEQ multiplex PCR, and its TCRdb copy is limited to in-frame clones, with some not included. The repertoire holds around 19,000 clones, about 87% seen once, with over 10% in the top ten. The sequence came from a human donor who received a liver transplant. The material was CD8+ T cells from blood, obtained before liver transplant. The chain uses TRBV4-1 and TRBJ1-1; 8 bases are shared with TRBD1. CDR3 DNA: TGCGCCAGCAGCCCCACAGGGACAGGGAACACTGAAGCTTTCTTT. Protein: CASSPTGTGNTEAFF.